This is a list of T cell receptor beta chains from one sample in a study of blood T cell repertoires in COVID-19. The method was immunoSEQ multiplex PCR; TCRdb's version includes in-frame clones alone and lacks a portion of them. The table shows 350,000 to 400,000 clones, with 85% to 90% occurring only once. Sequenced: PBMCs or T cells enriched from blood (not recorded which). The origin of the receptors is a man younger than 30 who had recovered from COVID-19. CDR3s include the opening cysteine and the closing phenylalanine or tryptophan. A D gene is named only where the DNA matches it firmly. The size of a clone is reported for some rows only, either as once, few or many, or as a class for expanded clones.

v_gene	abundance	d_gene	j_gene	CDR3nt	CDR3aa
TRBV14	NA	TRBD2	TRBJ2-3	TGTGCCAGCAGCCATCTAGCGGGGGTGGATACGCAGTATTTT	CASSHLAGVDTQYF
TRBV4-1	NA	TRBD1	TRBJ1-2	TGCGCCAGCAGCTACGTGGGGACAGGGGACTATGGCTACACCTTC	CASSYVGTGDYGYTF
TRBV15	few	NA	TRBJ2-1	TGTGCCACCAAAACAGAAGGGGCACCCCCATACAATGAGCAGTTCTTC	CATKTEGAPPYNEQFF
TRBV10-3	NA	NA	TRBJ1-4	TGTGCCATCAGTGAGATTTGGAGGGTTGATGAAAAACTGTTTTTT	CAISEIWRVDEKLFF
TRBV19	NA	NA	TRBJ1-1	TGTGCCAGTAGTGGGGGCGTCAAGGGGGCTGAAGCTTTCTTT	CASSGGVKGAEAFF
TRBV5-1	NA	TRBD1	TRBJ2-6	TGCGCCAGCAGCTTGGTCCCCACTAAACCGACAGGGGCCGGGGCCAACGTCCTGACTTTC	CASSLVPTKPTGAGANVLTF
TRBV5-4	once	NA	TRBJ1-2	TGTGCCAGCAGCTTGACGGGAGCTAACTATGGCTACACCTTC	CASSLTGANYGYTF
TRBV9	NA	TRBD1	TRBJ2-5	TGTGCCAGCAGCGTAGGACAGGGTCGGAGGGAGACCCAGTACTTC	CASSVGQGRRETQYF
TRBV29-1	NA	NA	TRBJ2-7	TGCAGCGTGACATGGGCGGGGCAATACGAGCAGTACTTC	CSVTWAGQYEQYF
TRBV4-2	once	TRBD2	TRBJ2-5	TGTGCCAGCACCGTAGCGGGGCAAGGCCAAGAGACCCAGTACTTC	CASTVAGQGQETQYF
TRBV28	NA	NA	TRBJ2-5	TGTGCCAGCAGTTCCCCAGGGATAAAAGAGACCCAGTACTTC	CASSSPGIKETQYF
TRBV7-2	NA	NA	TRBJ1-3	TGTGCCAGCAGCTTAATTAGGGGCAACTCTGGAAACACCATATATTTT	CASSLIRGNSGNTIYF
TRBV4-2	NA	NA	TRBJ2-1	TGTGCCAGCAGCCAAGACAGGGACAATGAGCAGTTCTTC	CASSQDRDNEQFF
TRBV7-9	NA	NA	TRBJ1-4	TGTGCCAGCGGGGTAACGGGGGTGCGCGAAAAACTGTTTTTT	CASGVTGVREKLFF
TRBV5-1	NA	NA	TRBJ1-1	TGCGCCAGCACGCCCGGGACTCAAAACACTGAAGCTTTCTTT	CASTPGTQNTEAFF
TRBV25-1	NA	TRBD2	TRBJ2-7	TGTGCCAGCAGTGTTACTAGCGGTTCCTACGAGCAGTACTTC	CASSVTSGSYEQYF
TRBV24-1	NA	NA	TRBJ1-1	TGTGCCACCAGTGATTCCATGAACACTGAAGCTTTCTTT	CATSDSMNTEAFF
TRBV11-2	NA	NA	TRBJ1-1	TGTGCCAGCAGCTTATTCTCGAACACTGAAGCTTTCTTT	CASSLFSNTEAFF
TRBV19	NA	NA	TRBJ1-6	TGTGCCAGTAGTATCAAGGACACGAATTCACCCCTCCACTTT	CASSIKDTNSPLHF
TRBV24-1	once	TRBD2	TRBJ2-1	TGTGCCACCGCCAGCGGGAGGGGGGCCTACAATGAGCAGTTCTTC	CATASGRGAYNEQFF
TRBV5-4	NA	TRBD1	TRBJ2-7	TGTGCCAGCAGCTTGAGGGGGCGCGACGAGCAGTACTTC	CASSLRGRDEQYF
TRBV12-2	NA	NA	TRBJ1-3	TGTGCAAGTCGCTTAGAACAGTTGAACTCTGGAAACACCATATATTTT	CASRLEQLNSGNTIYF
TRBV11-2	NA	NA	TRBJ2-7	TGTGCCAGCAGCCGCCTAGGAGTAGGCCCCACCTACGAGCAGTACTTC	CASSRLGVGPTYEQYF
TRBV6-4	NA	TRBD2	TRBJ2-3	TGTGCCAGCAGTCCTATAGCGGGCTCCACAGATACGCAGTATTTT	CASSPIAGSTDTQYF
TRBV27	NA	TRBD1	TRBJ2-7	TGTGCCAGCAGTCTGAGACAGGGGGCTTTTTACGAGCAGTACTTC	CASSLRQGAFYEQYF
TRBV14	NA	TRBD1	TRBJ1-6	TGTGCCAGCAGCCCGGACAGGGAAAATTCACCCCTCCACTTT	CASSPDRENSPLHF
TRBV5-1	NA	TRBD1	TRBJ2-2	TGCGCCAGCAGCCTTCGGACAGGGGAGGCCGGGGAGCTGTTTTTT	CASSLRTGEAGELFF
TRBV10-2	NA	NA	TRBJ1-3	TGCGCCAGCAGTGAGCTGGACAGTGGAAACACCATATATTTT	CASSELDSGNTIYF
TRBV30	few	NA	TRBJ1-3	TGTGCCTGGAGTGTTAGCTCTGGAAACACCATATATTTT	CAWSVSSGNTIYF
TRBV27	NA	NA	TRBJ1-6	TGTGCCAGCAGTTTAGCGGAGGGTAATTCACCCCTCCACTTT	CASSLAEGNSPLHF
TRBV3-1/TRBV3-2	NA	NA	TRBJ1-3	TGTGCCAGCAGCCACAGCCGGGGGAGGGAGAAAAACACCATATATTTT	CASSHSRGREKNTIYF
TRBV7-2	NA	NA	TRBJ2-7	TGTGCCAGCAGCTTAGGTTGGGGGGGCGCCTACGAGCAGTACTTC	CASSLGWGGAYEQYF
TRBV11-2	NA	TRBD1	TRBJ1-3	TGTGCCAGCAGCTTACAAGGACAGGGGTCCATCGGAAACACCATATATTTT	CASSLQGQGSIGNTIYF
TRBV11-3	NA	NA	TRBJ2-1	TGTGCCAGCAGCTCGAGGGGGTATTACAATGAGCAGTTCTTC	CASSSRGYYNEQFF
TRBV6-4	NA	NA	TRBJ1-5	TGTGCCAGCAGTTCGGGACAAGCCGATAGCAATCAGCCCCAGCATTTT	CASSSGQADSNQPQHF
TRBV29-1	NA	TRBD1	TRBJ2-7	TGCAGCGGATGGACAGGGGCGGGGGAGCAGTACTTC	CSGWTGAGEQYF